Listed here are 5 T cell receptor beta chains from one sample, sequenced in a study of blood T cell repertoires in COVID-19. Libraries were prepared by immunoSEQ multiplex PCR; TCRdb keeps only in-frame clonotypes and omits some of them. Found here are approximately 220,000 clones, approximately 83% of them singletons; the top ten hold 2.5%. Sequenced input: peripheral blood. These receptors were taken from a middle-aged woman with active or convalescent COVID-19.

This clone was detected ten times or more. Other DNA sequences in the sample encode the same CDR3. The chain has TRBV5-1 and TRBJ1-2; 7 nucleotides line up with TRBD1. Germline assignment: CDR1 SGHRS and CDR2 YFSETQ. The CDR3 covers 13 residues. V gave up 1 base and J gave up 7 bases; unmatched junction bases: 4. CDR3 sequence (DNA): TGCGCCAGCAGCTTGCTTCCAGGGGGTGGCTACACCTTC. Protein: CASSLLPGGGYTF.

V is TRBV5-6 and J is TRBJ1-2; D perhaps matches TRBD1 (6 bases). Germline CDR1 and CDR2: SGHDT and YYEEEE. This CDR3 is 13 amino acids long. The V gene lost 5 bases and the J gene lost 6 bases, with 14 bases spanning the gap. This chain's CDR3 is CASSLVGGDGYTF. The CDR3 DNA follows: TGTGCCAGCAGTCTGGTAGGGGGGGATGGCTACACCTTC.

The chain links TRBV6-5 to TRBJ2-3; 7 bases agree with TRBD1. V shed 6 bases, J shed 2 bases, and the junction held 8 bases outside the gene matches. This CDR3 is built from 15 residues. Per germline, CDR1 MNHEY and CDR2 SVGAGI. CDR3 nucleotide sequence: TGTGCCAGCAGCCCGGACAGGTCGTTCACAGATACGCAGTATTTT. This sequence encodes CASSPDRSFTDTQYF.

The chain links TRBV9 to TRBJ1-1; 8 positions match TRBD1. V trimming: 4 bases; J trimming: 6 bases; junction bases outside the gene matches: 14. There are 16 residues in the CDR3. Germline V gene sequence: CDR1 SGDLS, CDR2 YYNGEE. CDR3 loop: CASSWGQDLTRPEAFF. The CDR3, as DNA: TGTGCCAGCAGCTGGGGACAGGACCTTACACGACCTGAAGCTTTCTTT. The entire variable domain, with the rest obtained from reference TRBV9 and TRBJ1-1, is as follows: DSGVTQTPKHLITATGQRVTLRCSPRSGDLSVYWYQQSLDQGLQFLIQYYNGEERAKGNILERFSAQQFPDLHSELNLSSLELGDSALYFCASSWGQDLTRPEAFFGQGTRLTVV.

This sequence joins TRBV7-2 and TRBJ2-3, with D possibly matching TRBD1 (5 bases). The V gene's germline CDR1 is SGHTA and CDR2 FQGNSA. Trimming stripped 4 bases from V and 3 bases from J, with 11 bases between. The CDR3 spans 14 residues. CDR3 nucleotides: TGTGCCAGCAGCTCCCAACAGGTAACAGATACGCAGTATTTT. This sequence encodes CASSSQQVTDTQYF. The complete variable domain, with remaining parts taken from reference TRBV7-2 and TRBJ2-3, reads GAGVSQSPSNKVTEKGKDVELRCDPISGHTALYWYRQSLGQGLEFLIYFQGNSAPDKSGLPSDRFSAERTGGSVSTLTIQRTQQEDSAVYLCASSSQQVTDTQYFGPGTRLTVL.